This T cell receptor beta chain appears in the sequencing data of a study of memory CD4+ T cells and cytomegalovirus serostatus. The sort gate was single viable CD3+CD4+CD8-CD45RO+ cells for memory CD4+ T cells. This table comes from immunoSEQ multiplex PCR, and its TCRdb copy is limited to in-frame clones, with some not included. The sample lists under 40,000 clones; around 80% were seen once. The CDR3 has 15 residues. Germline CDR1 is MNHEY and CDR2 is SMNVEV (reference sequence). J lost 5 bases, V lost 5 bases, and 7 bases had no gene match. The chain joins TRBV27 to TRBJ2-1; TRBD2 matches 9 bases. Source material: memory CD4+ T cells from blood. The sequence was obtained from an adult in good health and CMV-seropositive. CDR3 sequence (DNA): TGTGCCAGCAGTGGGTGGCTAGCGGGAAACAATGAGCAGTTCTTC. Translated, it gives CASSGWLAGNNEQFF.